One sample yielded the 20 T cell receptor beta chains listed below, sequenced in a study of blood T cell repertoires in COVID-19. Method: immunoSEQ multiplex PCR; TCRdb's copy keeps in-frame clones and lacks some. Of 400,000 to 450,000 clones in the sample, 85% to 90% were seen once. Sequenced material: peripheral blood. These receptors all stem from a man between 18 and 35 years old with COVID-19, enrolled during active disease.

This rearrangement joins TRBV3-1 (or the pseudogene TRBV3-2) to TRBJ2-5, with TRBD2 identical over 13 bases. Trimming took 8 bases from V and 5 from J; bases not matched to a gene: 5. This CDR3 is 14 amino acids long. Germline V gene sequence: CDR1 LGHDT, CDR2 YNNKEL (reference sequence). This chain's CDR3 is CASAKLAGGETQYF. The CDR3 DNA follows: TGTGCCAGCGCGAAACTAGCGGGGGGGGAGACCCAGTACTTC.

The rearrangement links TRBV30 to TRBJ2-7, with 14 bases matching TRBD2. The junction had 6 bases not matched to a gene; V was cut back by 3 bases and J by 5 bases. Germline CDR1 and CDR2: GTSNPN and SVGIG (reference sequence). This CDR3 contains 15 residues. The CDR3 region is CAWRLGTSGSHEQYF. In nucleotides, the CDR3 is TGTGCCTGGAGATTGGGGACTAGCGGGAGCCACGAGCAGTACTTC.

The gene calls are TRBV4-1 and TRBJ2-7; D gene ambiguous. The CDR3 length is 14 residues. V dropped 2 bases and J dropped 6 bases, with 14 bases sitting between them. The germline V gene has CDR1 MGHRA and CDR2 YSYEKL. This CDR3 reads CASSQPTRSGEQYF. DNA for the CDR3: TGCGCCAGCAGCCAACCGACTCGCTCGGGCGAGCAGTACTTC.

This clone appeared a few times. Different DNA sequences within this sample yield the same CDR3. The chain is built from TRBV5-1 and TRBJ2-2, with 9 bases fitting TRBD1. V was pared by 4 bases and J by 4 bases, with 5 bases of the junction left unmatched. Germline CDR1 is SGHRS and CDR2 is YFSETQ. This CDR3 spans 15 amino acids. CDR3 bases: TGCGCCAGCAGCCCGGGACAGGGCGGCACCGGGGAGCTGTTTTTT. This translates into CASSPGQGGTGELFF. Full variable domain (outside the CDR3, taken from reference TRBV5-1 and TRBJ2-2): KAGVTQTPRYLIKTRGQQVTLSCSPISGHRSVSWYQQTPGQGLQFLFEYFSETQRNKGNFPGRFSGRQFSNSRSEMNVSTLELGDSALYLCASSPGQGGTGELFFGEGSRLTVL.

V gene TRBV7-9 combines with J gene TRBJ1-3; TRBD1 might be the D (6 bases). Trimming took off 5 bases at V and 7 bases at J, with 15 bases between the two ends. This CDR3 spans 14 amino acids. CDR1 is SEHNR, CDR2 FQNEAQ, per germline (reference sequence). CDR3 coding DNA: TGTGCCAGCAGCCCGCTACAGGGAATCAACACCATATATTTT. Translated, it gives CASSPLQGINTIYF.

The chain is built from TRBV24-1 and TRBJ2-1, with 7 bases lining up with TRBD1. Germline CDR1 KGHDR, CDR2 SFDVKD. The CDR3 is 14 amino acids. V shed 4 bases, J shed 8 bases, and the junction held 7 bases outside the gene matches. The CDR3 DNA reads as TGTGCCACCAGTGACAACCCGGGGACAGATGAGCAGTTCTTC. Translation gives CATSDNPGTDEQFF.

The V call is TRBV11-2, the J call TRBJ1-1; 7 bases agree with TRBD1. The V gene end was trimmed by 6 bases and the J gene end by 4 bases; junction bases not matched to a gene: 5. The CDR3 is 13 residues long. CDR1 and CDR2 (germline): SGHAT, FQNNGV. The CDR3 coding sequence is TGTGCCAGCAGTTATACAGGGGCCACTGAAGCTTTCTTT. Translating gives CASSYTGATEAFF.

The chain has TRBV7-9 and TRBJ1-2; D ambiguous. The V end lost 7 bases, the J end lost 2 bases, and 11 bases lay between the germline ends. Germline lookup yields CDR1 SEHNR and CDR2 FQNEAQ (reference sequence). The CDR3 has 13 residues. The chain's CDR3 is CASISPLNYGYTF. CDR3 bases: TGTGCCAGCATTAGTCCTTTAAACTATGGCTACACCTTC.

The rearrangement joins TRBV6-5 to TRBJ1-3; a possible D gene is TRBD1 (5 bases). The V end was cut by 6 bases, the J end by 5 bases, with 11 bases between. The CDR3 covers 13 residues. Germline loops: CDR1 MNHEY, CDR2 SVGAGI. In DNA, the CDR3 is TGTGCCAGCAGAACAGGATTTAGAAACACCATATATTTT. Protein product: CASRTGFRNTIYF.

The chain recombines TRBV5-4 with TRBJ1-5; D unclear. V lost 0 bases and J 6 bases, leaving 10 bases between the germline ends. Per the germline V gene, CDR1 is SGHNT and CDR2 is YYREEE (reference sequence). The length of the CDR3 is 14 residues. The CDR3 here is CASSLDGVGQPQHF. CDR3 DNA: TGTGCCAGCAGCTTGGACGGGGTTGGTCAGCCCCAGCATTTT.

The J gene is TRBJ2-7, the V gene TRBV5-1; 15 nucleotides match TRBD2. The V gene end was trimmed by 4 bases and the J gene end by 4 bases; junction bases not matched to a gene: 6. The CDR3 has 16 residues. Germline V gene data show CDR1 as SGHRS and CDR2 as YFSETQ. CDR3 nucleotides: TGCGCCAGCAGCGTGGGACTAGCGGGAGGACCATACGAGCAGTACTTC. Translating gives CASSVGLAGGPYEQYF.

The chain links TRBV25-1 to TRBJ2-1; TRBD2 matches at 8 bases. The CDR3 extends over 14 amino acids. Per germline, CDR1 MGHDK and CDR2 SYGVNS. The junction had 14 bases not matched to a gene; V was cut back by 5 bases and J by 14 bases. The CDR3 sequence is CASSRINSGAAKFF. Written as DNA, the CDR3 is TGTGCCAGCAGTCGGATAAATAGCGGGGCCGCGAAGTTCTTC.

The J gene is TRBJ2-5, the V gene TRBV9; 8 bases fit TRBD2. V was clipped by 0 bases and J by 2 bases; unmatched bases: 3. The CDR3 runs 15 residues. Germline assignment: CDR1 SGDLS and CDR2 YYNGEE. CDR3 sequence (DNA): TGTGCCAGCAGCGTAGTTGCTAGCGGGCAAGAGACCCAGTACTTC. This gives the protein CASSVVASGQETQYF.

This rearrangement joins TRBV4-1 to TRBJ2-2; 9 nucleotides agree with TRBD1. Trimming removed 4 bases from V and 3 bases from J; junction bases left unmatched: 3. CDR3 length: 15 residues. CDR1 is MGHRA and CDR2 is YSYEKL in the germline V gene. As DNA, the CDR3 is TGCGCCAGCAGCCGGGGACAGGGCCACACCGGGGAGCTGTTTTTT. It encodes CASSRGQGHTGELFF.

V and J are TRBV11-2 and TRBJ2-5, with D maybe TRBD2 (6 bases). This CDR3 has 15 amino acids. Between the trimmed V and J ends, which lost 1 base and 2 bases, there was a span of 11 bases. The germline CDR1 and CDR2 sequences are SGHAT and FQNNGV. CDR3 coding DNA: TGTGCCAGCAGCTTAGGCGGGGCCAGACAAGAGACCCAGTACTTC. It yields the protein CASSLGGARQETQYF. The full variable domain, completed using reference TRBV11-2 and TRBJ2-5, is EAGVAQSPRYKIIEKRQSVAFWCNPISGHATLYWYQQILGQGPKLLIQFQNNGVVDDSQLPKDRFSAERLKGVDSTLKIQPAKLEDSAVYLCASSLGGARQETQYFGPGTRLLVL.

The CDR3 coding sequence is TGTGCCAGCAGCTTTCAGCAGACTTATGGCTACACCTTC. This sequence encodes CASSFQQTYGYTF. This chain uses TRBV5-4 with TRBJ1-2, with D unresolved. The CDR3 totals 13 residues. Germline loops: CDR1 SGHNT, CDR2 YYREEE (reference sequence). V dropped 2 bases and J dropped 5 bases, with 10 bases sitting between them.

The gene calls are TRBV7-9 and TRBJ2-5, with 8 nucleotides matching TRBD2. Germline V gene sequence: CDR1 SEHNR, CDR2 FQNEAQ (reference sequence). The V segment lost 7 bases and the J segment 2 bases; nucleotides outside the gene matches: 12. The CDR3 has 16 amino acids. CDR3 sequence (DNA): TGTGCCAGCACCCTAAGCCTGGGCGGGAGGCAAGAGACCCAGTACTTC. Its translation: CASTLSLGGRQETQYF.

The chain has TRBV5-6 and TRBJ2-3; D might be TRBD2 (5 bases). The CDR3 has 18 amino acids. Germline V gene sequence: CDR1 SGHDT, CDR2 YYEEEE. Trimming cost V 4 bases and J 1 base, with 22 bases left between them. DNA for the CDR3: TGTGCCAGCAGCCCCCCCCGGCTGATTTTCGGGGGCACAGATACGCAGTATTTT. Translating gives CASSPPRLIFGGTDTQYF.

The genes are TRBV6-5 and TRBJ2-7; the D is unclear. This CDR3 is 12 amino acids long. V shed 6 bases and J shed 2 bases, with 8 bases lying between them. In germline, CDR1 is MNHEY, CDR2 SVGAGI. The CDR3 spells CASSSTAYEQYF. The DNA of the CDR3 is TGTGCCAGCAGCTCTACGGCCTACGAGCAGTACTTC.

CDR3 coding DNA: TGTGCCACCAGTGATTTGCATTATTTTTCACCCGGGGACTCTTGGTCCTACGAGCAGTACTTC. Its protein is CATSDLHYFSPGDSWSYEQYF. The chain uses TRBV24-1 and TRBJ2-7, with D possibly being TRBD2 (6 bases). V gave up 0 bases and J gave up 1 base, with 27 bases separating them. Germline assignment: CDR1 KGHDR and CDR2 SFDVKD. The CDR3 totals 21 residues.